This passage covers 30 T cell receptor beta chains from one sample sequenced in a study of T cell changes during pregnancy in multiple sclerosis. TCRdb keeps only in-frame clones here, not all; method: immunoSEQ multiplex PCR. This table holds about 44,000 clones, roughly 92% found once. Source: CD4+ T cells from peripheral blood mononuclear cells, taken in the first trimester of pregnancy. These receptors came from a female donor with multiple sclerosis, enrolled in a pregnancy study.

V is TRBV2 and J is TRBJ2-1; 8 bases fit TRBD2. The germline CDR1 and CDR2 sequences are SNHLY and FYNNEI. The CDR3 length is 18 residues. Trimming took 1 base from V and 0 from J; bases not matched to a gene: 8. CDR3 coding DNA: TGTGCCAGCAGTGAAGGGAGACTAGCGCACAGCTCCTACAATGAGCAGTTCTTC. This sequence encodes CASSEGRLAHSSYNEQFF. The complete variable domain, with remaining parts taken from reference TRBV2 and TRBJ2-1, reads EPEVTQTPSHQVTQMGQEVILRCVPISNHLYFYWYRQILGQKVEFLVSFYNNEISEKSEIFDDQFSVERPDGSNFTLKIRSTKLEDSAMYFCASSEGRLAHSSYNEQFFGPGTRLTVL.

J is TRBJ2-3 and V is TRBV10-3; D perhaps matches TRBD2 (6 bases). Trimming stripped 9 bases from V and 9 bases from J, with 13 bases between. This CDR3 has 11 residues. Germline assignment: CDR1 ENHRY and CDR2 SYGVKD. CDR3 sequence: CAIQRDSTQYF. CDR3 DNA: TGTGCCATACAACGGGACTCGACGCAGTATTTT.

CDR3 in DNA: TGTGCCAGCTCAACCGGGGGGCTTGGTGAAAAACTGTTTTTT. It is translated as CASSTGGLGEKLFF. The chain uses TRBV18 and TRBJ1-4; D is possibly TRBD1 (6 bases). The CDR3 extends over 14 amino acids. V gave up 5 bases and J gave up 7 bases, with 14 bases separating them. CDR1 is KGHSH and CDR2 is LQKENI in the germline V gene.

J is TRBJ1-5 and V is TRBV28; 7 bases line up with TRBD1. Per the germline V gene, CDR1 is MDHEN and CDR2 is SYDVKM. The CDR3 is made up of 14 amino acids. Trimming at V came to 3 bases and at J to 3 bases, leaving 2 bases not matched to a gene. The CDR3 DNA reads TGTGCCAGCAGTTTCACAGGGGTCAATCAGCCCCAGCATTTT. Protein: CASSFTGVNQPQHF.

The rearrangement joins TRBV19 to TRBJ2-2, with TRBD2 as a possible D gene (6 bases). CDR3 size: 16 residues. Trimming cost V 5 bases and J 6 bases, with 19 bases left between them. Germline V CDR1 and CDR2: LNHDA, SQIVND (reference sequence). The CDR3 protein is CASSGTGRYSAGELFF. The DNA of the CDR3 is TGTGCCAGTAGTGGGACTGGGAGGTACTCGGCCGGGGAGCTGTTTTTT.

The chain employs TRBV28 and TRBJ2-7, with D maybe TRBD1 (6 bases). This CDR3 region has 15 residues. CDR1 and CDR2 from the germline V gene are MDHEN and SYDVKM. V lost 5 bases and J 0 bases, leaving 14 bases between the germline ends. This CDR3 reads CASSLPRGFSYEQYF. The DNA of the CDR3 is TGTGCCAGCAGTCTCCCCAGGGGCTTCTCCTACGAGCAGTACTTC.

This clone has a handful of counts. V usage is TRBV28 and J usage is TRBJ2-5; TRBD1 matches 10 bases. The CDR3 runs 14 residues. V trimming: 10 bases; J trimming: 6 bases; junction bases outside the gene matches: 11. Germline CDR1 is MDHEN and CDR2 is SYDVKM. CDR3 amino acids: CATTTPDRGKTQYF. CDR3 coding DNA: TGTGCCACCACAACACCGGACAGGGGGAAGACCCAGTACTTC.

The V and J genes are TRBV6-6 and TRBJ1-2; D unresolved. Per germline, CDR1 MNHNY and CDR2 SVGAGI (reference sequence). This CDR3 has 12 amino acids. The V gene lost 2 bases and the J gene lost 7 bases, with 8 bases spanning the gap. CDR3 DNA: TGTGCCAGCAGTTACCCTGAGGGTGGCTACACCTTC. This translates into CASSYPEGGYTF.

CDR3 amino acids: CASSREGTLSFTF. The CDR3 DNA follows: TGTGCCAGCAGCCGGGAGGGAACCTTATCTTTCACCTTC. The chain links TRBV6-4 to TRBJ1-2; D is ambiguous. V lost 6 bases and J 13 bases, leaving 21 bases between the germline ends. CDR1 MRHNA and CDR2 SNTAGT come from the germline V gene. The CDR3 runs to 13 residues.

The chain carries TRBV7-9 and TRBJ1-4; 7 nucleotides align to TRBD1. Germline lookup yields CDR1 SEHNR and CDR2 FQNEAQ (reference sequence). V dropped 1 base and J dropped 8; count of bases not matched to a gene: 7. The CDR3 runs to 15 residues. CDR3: CASSLETGIREKLFF. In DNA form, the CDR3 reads TGTGCCAGCAGCTTAGAGACAGGGATAAGAGAAAAACTGTTTTTT.

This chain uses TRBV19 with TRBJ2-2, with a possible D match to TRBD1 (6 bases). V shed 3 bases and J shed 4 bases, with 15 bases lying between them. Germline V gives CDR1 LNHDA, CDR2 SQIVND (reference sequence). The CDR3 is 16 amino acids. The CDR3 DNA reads TGTGCCAGTAGTATGGTTCCAGGGGCAACCACCGGGGAGCTGTTTTTT. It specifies CASSMVPGATTGELFF. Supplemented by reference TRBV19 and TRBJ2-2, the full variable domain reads DGGITQSPKYLFRKEGQNVTLSCEQNLNHDAMYWYRQDPGQGLRLIYYSQIVNDFQKGDIAEGYSVSREKKESFPLTVTSAQKNPTAFYLCASSMVPGATTGELFFGEGSRLTVL.

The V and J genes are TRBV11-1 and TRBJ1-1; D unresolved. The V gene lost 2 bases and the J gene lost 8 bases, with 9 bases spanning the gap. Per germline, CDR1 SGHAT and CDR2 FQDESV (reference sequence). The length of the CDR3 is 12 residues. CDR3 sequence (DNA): TGTGCCAGCAGCTTATTTTCCACAGAAGCTTTCTTT. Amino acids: CASSLFSTEAFF. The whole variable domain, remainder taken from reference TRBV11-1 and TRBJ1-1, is EAEVAQSPRYKITEKSQAVAFWCDPISGHATLYWYRQILGQGPELLVQFQDESVVDDSQLPKDRFSAERLKGVDSTLKIQPAELGDSAMYLCASSLFSTEAFFGQGTRLTVV.

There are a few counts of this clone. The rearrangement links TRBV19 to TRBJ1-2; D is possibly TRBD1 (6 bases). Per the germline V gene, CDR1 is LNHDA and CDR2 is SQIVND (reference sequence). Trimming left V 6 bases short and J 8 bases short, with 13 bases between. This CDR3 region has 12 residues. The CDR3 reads CASSRTGIGYTF. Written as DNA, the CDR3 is TGTGCCAGTAGCCGTACAGGGATAGGCTACACCTTC. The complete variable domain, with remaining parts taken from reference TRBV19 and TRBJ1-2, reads DGGITQSPKYLFRKEGQNVTLSCEQNLNHDAMYWYRQDPGQGLRLIYYSQIVNDFQKGDIAEGYSVSREKKESFPLTVTSAQKNPTAFYLCASSRTGIGYTFGSGTRLTVV.

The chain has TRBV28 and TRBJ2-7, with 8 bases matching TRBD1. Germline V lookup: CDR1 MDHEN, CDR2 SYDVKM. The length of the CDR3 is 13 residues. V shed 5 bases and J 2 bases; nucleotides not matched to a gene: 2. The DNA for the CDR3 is TGTGCCAGCAGTGGGACAGGAACCTACGAGCAGTACTTC. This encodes CASSGTGTYEQYF. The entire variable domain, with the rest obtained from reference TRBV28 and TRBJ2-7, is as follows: DVKVTQSSRYLVKRTGEKVFLECVQDMDHENMFWYRQDPGLGLRLIYFSYDVKMKEKGDIPEGYSVSREKKERFSLILESASTNQTSMYLCASSGTGTYEQYFGPGTRLTVT.

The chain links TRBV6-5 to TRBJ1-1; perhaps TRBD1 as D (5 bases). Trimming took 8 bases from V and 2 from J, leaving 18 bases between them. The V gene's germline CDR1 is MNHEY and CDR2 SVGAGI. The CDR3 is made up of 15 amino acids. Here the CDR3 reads CASRKIRGINTEAFF. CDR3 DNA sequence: TGTGCCAGCCGTAAGATTCGGGGGATCAACACTGAAGCTTTCTTT.

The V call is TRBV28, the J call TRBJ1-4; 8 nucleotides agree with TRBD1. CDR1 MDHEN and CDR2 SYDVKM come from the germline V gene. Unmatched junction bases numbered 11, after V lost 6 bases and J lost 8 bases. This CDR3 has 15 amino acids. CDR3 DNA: TGTGCCAGCAGCGAAAGCGGGACAGGTAACGAAAAACTGTTTTTT. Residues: CASSESGTGNEKLFF.

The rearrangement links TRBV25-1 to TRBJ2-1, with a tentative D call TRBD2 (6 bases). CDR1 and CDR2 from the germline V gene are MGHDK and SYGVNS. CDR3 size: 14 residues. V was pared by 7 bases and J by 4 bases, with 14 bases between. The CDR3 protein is CASTQGGNYNEQFF. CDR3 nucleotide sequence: TGTGCCAGCACTCAAGGCGGGAATTACAATGAGCAGTTCTTC.

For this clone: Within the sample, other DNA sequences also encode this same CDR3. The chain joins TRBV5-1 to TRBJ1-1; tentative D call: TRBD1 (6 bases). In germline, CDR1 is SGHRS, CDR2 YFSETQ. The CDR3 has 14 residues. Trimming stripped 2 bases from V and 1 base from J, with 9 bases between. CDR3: CASSLPGQNTEAFF. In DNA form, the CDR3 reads TGCGCCAGCAGCTTACCGGGACAGAACACTGAAGCTTTCTTT.

CDR3 protein: CASRPRGGNQPQHF. DNA of the CDR3: TGTGCCAGCAGGCCCAGGGGTGGCAATCAGCCCCAGCATTTT. V gene TRBV28 combines with J gene TRBJ1-5, with D tentatively TRBD1 (6 bases). Germline CDR1 MDHEN, CDR2 SYDVKM. V gave up 6 bases and J gave up 2 bases, with 11 bases separating them. The CDR3 runs 14 residues.

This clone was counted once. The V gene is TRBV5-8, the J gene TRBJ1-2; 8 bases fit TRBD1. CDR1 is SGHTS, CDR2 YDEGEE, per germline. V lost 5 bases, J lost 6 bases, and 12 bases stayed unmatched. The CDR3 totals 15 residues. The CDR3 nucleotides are TGTGCCAGCAGTTATGACAGGGGCTGGCTCGATGGCTACACCTTC. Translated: CASSYDRGWLDGYTF. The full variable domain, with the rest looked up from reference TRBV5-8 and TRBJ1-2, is EAGVTQSPTHLIKTRGQQATLRCSPISGHTSVYWYQQALGLGLQFLLWYDEGEERNRGNFPPRFSGRQFPNYSSELNVNALELEDSALYLCASSYDRGWLDGYTFGSGTRLTVV.

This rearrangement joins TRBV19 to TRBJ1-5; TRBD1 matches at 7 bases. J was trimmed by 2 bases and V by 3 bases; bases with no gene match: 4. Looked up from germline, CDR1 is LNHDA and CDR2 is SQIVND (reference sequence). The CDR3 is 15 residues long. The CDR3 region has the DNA TGTGCCAGTAGTATTCGACAGGGAGGCAATCAGCCCCAGCATTTT. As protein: CASSIRQGGNQPQHF. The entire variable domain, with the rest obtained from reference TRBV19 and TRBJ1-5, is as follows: DGGITQSPKYLFRKEGQNVTLSCEQNLNHDAMYWYRQDPGQGLRLIYYSQIVNDFQKGDIAEGYSVSREKKESFPLTVTSAQKNPTAFYLCASSIRQGGNQPQHFGDGTRLSIL.

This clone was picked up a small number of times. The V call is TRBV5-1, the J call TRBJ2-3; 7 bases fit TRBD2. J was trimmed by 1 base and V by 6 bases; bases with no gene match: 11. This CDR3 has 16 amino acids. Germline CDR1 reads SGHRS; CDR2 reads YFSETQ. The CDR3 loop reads CASNDWGGIGTDTQYF. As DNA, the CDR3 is TGCGCCAGCAACGATTGGGGGGGTATCGGCACAGATACGCAGTATTTT.

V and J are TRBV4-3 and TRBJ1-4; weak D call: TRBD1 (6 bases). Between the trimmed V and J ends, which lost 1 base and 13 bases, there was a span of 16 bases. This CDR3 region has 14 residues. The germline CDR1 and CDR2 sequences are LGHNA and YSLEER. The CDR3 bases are TGCGCCAGCAGCCAAGGGGGGGGCAGGGTGGCACTGTTTTTT. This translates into CASSQGGGRVALFF.

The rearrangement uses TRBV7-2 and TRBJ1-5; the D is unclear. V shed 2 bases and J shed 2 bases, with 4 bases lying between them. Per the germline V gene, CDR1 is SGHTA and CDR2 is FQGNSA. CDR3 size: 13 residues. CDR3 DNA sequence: TGTGCCAGCAGCTTACCAGGCAATCAGCCCCAGCATTTT. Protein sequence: CASSLPGNQPQHF.

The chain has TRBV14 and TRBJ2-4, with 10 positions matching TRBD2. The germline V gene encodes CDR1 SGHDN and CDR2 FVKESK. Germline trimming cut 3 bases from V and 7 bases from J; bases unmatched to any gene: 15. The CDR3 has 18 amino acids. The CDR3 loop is CASSQSLSGRANVNIQYF. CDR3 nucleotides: TGTGCCAGCAGCCAGTCATTGAGCGGGAGGGCCAATGTCAACATTCAGTACTTC.

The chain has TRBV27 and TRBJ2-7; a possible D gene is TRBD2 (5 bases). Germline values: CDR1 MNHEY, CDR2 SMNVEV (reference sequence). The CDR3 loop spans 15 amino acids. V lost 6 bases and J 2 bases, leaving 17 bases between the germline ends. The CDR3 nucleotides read TGTGCCAGCAGGCAAAACTCCGGGGTGACCTACGAGCAGTACTTC. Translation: CASRQNSGVTYEQYF.

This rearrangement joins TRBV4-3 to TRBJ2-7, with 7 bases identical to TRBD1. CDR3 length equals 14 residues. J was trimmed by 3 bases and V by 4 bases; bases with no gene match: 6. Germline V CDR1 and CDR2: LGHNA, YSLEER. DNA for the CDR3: TGCGCCAGCAGCCGGGGACAGTTCAACTACGAGCAGTACTTC. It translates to CASSRGQFNYEQYF.

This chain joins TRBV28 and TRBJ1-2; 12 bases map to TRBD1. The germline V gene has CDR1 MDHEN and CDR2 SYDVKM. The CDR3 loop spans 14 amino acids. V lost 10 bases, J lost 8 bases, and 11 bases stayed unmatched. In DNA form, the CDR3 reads TGTGCCATCCAACTCCGGGACAGGGGGCAAGGCTACACCTTC. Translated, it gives CAIQLRDRGQGYTF.

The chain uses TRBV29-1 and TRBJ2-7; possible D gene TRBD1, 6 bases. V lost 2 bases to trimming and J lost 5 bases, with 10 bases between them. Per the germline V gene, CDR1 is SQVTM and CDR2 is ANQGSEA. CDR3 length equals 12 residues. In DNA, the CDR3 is TGCAGCGTTGAAACAGGGTCCCACGAGCAGTACTTC. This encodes CSVETGSHEQYF.

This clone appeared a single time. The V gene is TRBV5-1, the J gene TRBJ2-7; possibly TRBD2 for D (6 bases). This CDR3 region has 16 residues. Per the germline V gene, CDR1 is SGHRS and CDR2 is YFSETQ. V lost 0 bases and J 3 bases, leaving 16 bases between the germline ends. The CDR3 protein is CASSLAAGRVGYEQYF. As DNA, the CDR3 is TGCGCCAGCAGCTTGGCCGCGGGGCGGGTCGGCTACGAGCAGTACTTC.